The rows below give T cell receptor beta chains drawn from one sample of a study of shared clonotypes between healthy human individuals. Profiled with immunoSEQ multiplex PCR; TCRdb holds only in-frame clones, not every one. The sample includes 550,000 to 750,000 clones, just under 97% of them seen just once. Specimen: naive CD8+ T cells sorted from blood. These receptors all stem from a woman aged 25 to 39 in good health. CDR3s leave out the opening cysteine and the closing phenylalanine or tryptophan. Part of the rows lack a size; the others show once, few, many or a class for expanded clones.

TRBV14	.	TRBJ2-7	ASSRPGLGAYEQY
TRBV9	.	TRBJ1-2	ASSVSGGNYGYT
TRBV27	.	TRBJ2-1	ASSLSLLAGDEQF
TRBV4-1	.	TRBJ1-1	ASSPGGGMNTEAF
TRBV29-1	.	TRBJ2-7	SVVDSTTYEQY
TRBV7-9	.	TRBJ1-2	ASSSGGEEFYGYT
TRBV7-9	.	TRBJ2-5	ASIPGRQETQY
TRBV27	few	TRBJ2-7	ASSSLGTKYEQY
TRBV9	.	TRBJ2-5	ASSKGETQY
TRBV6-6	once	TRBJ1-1	ASRPRTGPNTEAF
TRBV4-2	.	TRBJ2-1	ASSQDPGLAENNEQF
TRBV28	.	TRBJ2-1	ASTLQNTLLHNEQF
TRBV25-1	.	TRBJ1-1	ASSTKTGSTEAF
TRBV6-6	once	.	ASSFAKIYEQY
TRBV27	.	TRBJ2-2	ASRTVTGELF
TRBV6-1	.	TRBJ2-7	ASSEWLGAGQYEQY
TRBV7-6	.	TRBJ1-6	ASSSEVARNSPLH
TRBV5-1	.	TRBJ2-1	ASSSRGRDRAYNEQF
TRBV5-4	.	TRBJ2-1	ASGLDNEQF
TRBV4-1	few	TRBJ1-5	ASSQRTAHSNQPQH
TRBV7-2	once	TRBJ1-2	ASSSTRAVYGYT
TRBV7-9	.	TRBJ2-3	ASSLYTSFTDTQY
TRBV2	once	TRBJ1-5	ASSPKGQGFLNQPQH
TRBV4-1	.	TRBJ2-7	ASSQRDSPGSSSYEQY
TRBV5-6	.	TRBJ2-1	ASRPKLGEGGSNEQF
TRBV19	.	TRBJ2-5	ASSISLSGSEGETQY
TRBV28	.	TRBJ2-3	ASSLTGASGDTQY
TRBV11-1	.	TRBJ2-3	ASSRRTAFTDTQY
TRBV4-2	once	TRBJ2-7	ASSQTLGTDSYEQY
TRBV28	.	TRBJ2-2	ASSTRRDTGELF
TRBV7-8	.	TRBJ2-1	ASSLVWEFGYNEQF
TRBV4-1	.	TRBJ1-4	ASSHRLTGPIEKLF
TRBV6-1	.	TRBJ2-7	ASGTGSFEQY
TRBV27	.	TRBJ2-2	ASSLGSGGRGELF
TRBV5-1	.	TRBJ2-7	ASSLSGREQY
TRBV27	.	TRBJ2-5	ASSLTGTPQETQY
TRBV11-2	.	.	ASSLDSRRGGSYEQY
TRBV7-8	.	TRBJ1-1	ASSLVSANTEAF
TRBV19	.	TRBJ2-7	ASSIGGGYEQY
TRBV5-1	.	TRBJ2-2	ASSLGSRGWFTGELF
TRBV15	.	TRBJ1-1	ATSRVGMNTEAF
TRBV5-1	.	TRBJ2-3	ASSEGLAEIFDTQY
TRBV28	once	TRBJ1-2	ASSFSHRRRIYGYT
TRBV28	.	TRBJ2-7	ASSLLGGEQY
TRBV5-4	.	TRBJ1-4	ASSSGVGEKLF
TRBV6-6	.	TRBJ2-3	ASSYSTVLDTQY
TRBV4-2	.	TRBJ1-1	ASSQDYQEQAF
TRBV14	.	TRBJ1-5	ASSQGQRWDQPQH
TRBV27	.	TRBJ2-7	ASSSDARLYYEQY
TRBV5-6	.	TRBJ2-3	ASSRDFDTQY
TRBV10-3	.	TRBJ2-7	AISEKQTAGREQY
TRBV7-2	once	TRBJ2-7	ASSQTLMTEQY
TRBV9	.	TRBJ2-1	ASSLGSYNEQF
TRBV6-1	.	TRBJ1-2	ASSATGYT
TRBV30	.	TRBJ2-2	TGTGVTGELF